This TCR beta chain originates from a study of circulating tumor DNA in untreated peripheral T-cell lymphoma. Sequencing used immunoSEQ multiplex PCR; TCRdb keeps in-frame clones, though not all of them. The data show 8,800 or so clones, roughly 80% seen once. Germline V CDR1 and CDR2: WSHSY, SAAADI. Trimming left V 8 bases short and J 2 bases short, with 8 bases between. The CDR3 consists of 12 residues. On this clone itself: Its antigen is still unknown.

Tumor tissue was collected at baseline, before treatment began. Whole-study findings and limits: Tumor-specific clonotypes were found in roughly 79% of patients.

Source material: tumor tissue. This receptor was identified in a human donor with peripheral T-cell lymphoma. This chain uses TRBV10-2 with TRBJ2-3; a possible D gene is TRBD2 (5 bases). The CDR3 reads CASLAPTDTQYF. The CDR3 nucleotides are TGCGCCAGCCTAGCCCCCACAGATACGCAGTATTTT.